One sample yielded the 8 T cell receptor beta chains listed below, sequenced in a study of cytomegalovirus exposure and HLA in healthy donors. Here immunoSEQ multiplex PCR was the method, and the copy in TCRdb shows in-frame clones only, minus some. The table lists a few hundred thousand clones, 80% to 85% of them singletons. The source material was PBMCs. All receptors derive from a young woman in good health and CMV-seropositive.

The V and J genes are TRBV7-6 and TRBJ2-7; D remains ambiguous. Per the germline V gene, CDR1 is SGHVS and CDR2 is FNYEAQ. This CDR3 comprises 14 residues. V gave up 1 base and J gave up 2 bases, with 9 bases separating them. The DNA for the CDR3 is TGTGCCAGCAGCTTAGTCATTACCACCTACGAGCAGTACTTC. Its protein product is CASSLVITTYEQYF.

The rearrangement joins TRBV2 to TRBJ2-7, with D perhaps being TRBD1 or TRBD2 (5 bases each). Germline CDR1 reads SNHLY; CDR2 reads FYNNEI. V was clipped by 6 bases and J by 2 bases, with 23 bases between them. This CDR3 is 17 amino acids long. The CDR3 DNA follows: TGTGCCAGCAGCCTTCAATTACCCGGGACGGGGACCTACGAGCAGTACTTC. Its translation is CASSLQLPGTGTYEQYF.

This clone was detected only a few times. CDR3 amino acids: CASSGTLESGYGNQPQHF. CDR3 DNA: TGTGCCAGCAGCGGGACTCTCGAATCGGGGTATGGCAATCAGCCCCAGCATTTT. The rearrangement joins TRBV2 to TRBJ1-5, with a possible D match to TRBD1 (5 bases). Germline V gene sequence: CDR1 SNHLY, CDR2 FYNNEI. This CDR3 region has 18 residues. Deletions cut 6 bases from V and 2 bases from J, with 23 bases between.

J is TRBJ1-5 and V is TRBV27; 10 nucleotides line up with TRBD1. The CDR3 is made up of 14 amino acids. In germline, CDR1 is MNHEY, CDR2 SMNVEV (reference sequence). V was pared by 6 bases and J by 6 bases, with 5 bases of the junction left unmatched. The CDR3 loop reads CASRGQGPGQPQHF. CDR3 coding DNA: TGTGCCAGCAGGGGACAGGGGCCGGGTCAGCCCCAGCATTTT.

The J gene is TRBJ2-2, the V gene TRBV5-1; the match to TRBD2 covers 9 bases. Germline V gives CDR1 SGHRS, CDR2 YFSETQ. V gave up 1 base and J gave up 9 bases; unmatched junction bases: 4. The CDR3 extends over 14 amino acids. The CDR3 spells CASSLSSGSRELFF. CDR3 bases: TGCGCCAGCAGCTTGAGTAGCGGGAGCAGGGAGCTGTTTTTT. Full variable domain (outside the CDR3, taken from reference TRBV5-1 and TRBJ2-2): KAGVTQTPRYLIKTRGQQVTLSCSPISGHRSVSWYQQTPGQGLQFLFEYFSETQRNKGNFPGRFSGRQFSNSRSEMNVSTLELGDSALYLCASSLSSGSRELFFGEGSRLTVL.

This chain connects TRBV7-2 to TRBJ2-7, with unresolved D. The germline gives CDR1 SGHTA, CDR2 FQGNSA. The CDR3 has 14 residues. Trimming removed 1 base from V and 7 bases from J, with 14 bases in between. The CDR3 region is CASSLGGLYWEQYF. DNA for the CDR3: TGTGCCAGCAGCTTAGGAGGCCTCTATTGGGAGCAGTACTTC.

The chain combines TRBV6-4 with TRBJ2-1; maybe TRBD2 (5 bases). Germline V lookup: CDR1 MRHNA, CDR2 SNTAGT. V was pared by 3 bases and J by 4 bases, with 10 bases between. The CDR3 has 14 residues. In DNA, the CDR3 is TGTGCCAGCAGTGATGTGTGGGAGTACAATGAGCAGTTCTTC. This translates into CASSDVWEYNEQFF.

This chain joins TRBV27 and TRBJ1-2; D not certain. The CDR3 length is 13 residues. The V end lost 1 base, the J end lost 8 bases, and 11 bases lay between the germline ends. Germline CDR1 MNHEY, CDR2 SMNVEV (reference sequence). The CDR3 loop reads CASSLFRTGGYTF. Written as DNA, the CDR3 is TGTGCCAGCAGTTTATTCCGGACTGGAGGCTACACCTTC.